The next 9 T cell receptor beta chains were all read from a single sample in a study of OX40 agonist ivuxolimab in advanced cancers. Clones were sequenced by immunoSEQ multiplex PCR, and TCRdb holds only the in-frame ones, with some missing. The table lists under 55,000 clones, roughly 84% of them singletons. The specimen was CD4+ or CD8+ T cells sorted from blood, collected in a trial of the OX40 agonist ivuxolimab. These receptors originate from an adult with an advanced solid tumor such as melanoma, head and neck, liver or kidney cancer.

V usage is TRBV18 and J usage is TRBJ2-1, with D possibly called TRBD1 or TRBD2 (5 bases each). The germline gives CDR1 KGHSH, CDR2 LQKENI. The V gene lost 5 bases and the J gene lost 8 bases, with 19 bases spanning the gap. The CDR3 runs to 15 residues. CDR3: CASSSTGTASYEQFF. The CDR3 region has the DNA TGTGCCAGCTCATCGACCGGGACGGCGTCTTATGAGCAGTTCTTC.

The chain uses TRBV5-6 and TRBJ2-7; TRBD2 is a possible D gene (6 bases). Germline values: CDR1 SGHDT, CDR2 YYEEEE. CDR3 length: 15 residues. The V gene lost 4 bases and the J gene lost 0 bases, with 14 bases spanning the gap. CDR3 DNA sequence: TGTGCCAGCAGCCCTCTAGCGTTGAGCTCCTACGAGCAGTACTTC. This sequence encodes CASSPLALSSYEQYF.

The chain is built from TRBV28 and TRBJ2-3; unclear D gene. V lost 8 bases and J 2 bases, leaving 14 bases between the germline ends. Per germline, CDR1 MDHEN and CDR2 SYDVKM. The CDR3 totals 14 residues. The CDR3 here is CASHPVPITDTQYF. The CDR3 region has the DNA TGTGCCAGCCACCCCGTCCCTATCACAGATACGCAGTATTTT. The whole variable domain, filled in from reference TRBV28 and TRBJ2-3, reads DVKVTQSSRYLVKRTGEKVFLECVQDMDHENMFWYRQDPGLGLRLIYFSYDVKMKEKGDIPEGYSVSREKKERFSLILESASTNQTSMYLCASHPVPITDTQYFGPGTRLTVL.

This chain uses TRBV7-6 with TRBJ2-3, with D perhaps matching TRBD1 or TRBD2 (5 bases each). The CDR3 runs 14 residues. V lost 1 base and J 6 bases, leaving 11 bases between the germline ends. Germline assignment: CDR1 SGHVS and CDR2 FNYEAQ. In nucleotides, the CDR3 is TGTGCCAGCAGCTTAGGTCAGGGCGGGGATACGCAGTATTTT. Its protein product is CASSLGQGGDTQYF. Based on the CDR3 plus reference TRBV7-6 and TRBJ2-3, the full variable domain is GAGVSQSPRYKVTKRGQDVALRCDPISGHVSLYWYRQALGQGPEFLTYFNYEAQQDKSGLPNDRFSAERPEGSISTLTIQRTEQRDSAMYRCASSLGQGGDTQYFGPGTRLTVL.

This sequence joins TRBV28 and TRBJ2-5, with D tentatively TRBD2 (5 bases). V lost 6 bases to trimming and J lost 1 base, with 21 bases between them. The length of the CDR3 is 17 residues. Germline loops: CDR1 MDHEN, CDR2 SYDVKM. This CDR3 reads CASRALTPTMPQETQYF. CDR3 sequence (DNA): TGTGCCAGCAGAGCATTGACACCGACTATGCCCCAAGAGACCCAGTACTTC.

The rearrangement uses TRBV7-8 and TRBJ2-7; 10 positions agree with TRBD2. Germline CDR1 is SGHVS and CDR2 is FQNEAQ. The CDR3 runs to 15 residues. Trimming at V came to 5 bases and at J to 4 bases, leaving 8 bases not matched to a gene. The CDR3 loop is CASSPGSGRVYEQYF. The CDR3 DNA is TGTGCCAGCAGCCCTGGGAGCGGGAGGGTATACGAGCAGTACTTC.

The V and J genes are TRBV27 and TRBJ2-3; D perhaps matches TRBD2 (5 bases). V was cut by 8 bases and J by 4 bases, with 10 bases left in between. The CDR3 loop spans 12 amino acids. Germline CDR1 reads MNHEY; CDR2 reads SMNVEV (reference sequence). The CDR3 loop reads CASSGRADTQYF. The CDR3 nucleotides are TGTGCCAGCTCTGGGCGGGCAGATACGCAGTATTTT.

This chain links TRBV7-9 with TRBJ2-3; D gene ambiguous. The length of the CDR3 is 11 residues. Germline CDR1 SEHNR, CDR2 FQNEAQ (reference sequence). The V and J ends lost 3 bases and 6 bases respectively, with 4 bases between them. The CDR3 region has the DNA TGTGCCAGCAGCTTCTCGGATACGCAGTATTTT. This gives the protein CASSFSDTQYF.

The chain joins TRBV7-2 to TRBJ2-7; 11 nucleotides align to TRBD1. This CDR3 spans 15 amino acids. The junction had 5 bases not matched to a gene; V was cut back by 4 bases and J by 3 bases. Looked up from germline, CDR1 is SGHTA and CDR2 is FQGNSA. The CDR3 DNA reads as TGTGCCAGCAGCTCGACCGGGACAGGGGGCTACGAGCAGTACTTC. Protein: CASSSTGTGGYEQYF.